These 7 T cell receptor beta chains came from one sample sequenced in a study of T cells expressing NK-cell markers. Using the 5' RACE reads, TCRdb records one entry per CDR3 protein without DNA. The listing records a few hundred thousand distinct CDR3 sequences. Material: blood T cells: a sorted CD56 or NKG2C T cell subset, CD4+ or CD8+ T cells, or bulk PBMC T cells (not recorded which). The origin of the receptors is a man aged 18 to 69 in good health.

The gene calls are TRBV29-1 and TRBJ2-7; TCRdb reports TRBD1, a call that lacks DNA to check it against. The CDR3 consists of 14 residues. Germline CDR1 SQVTM, CDR2 ANQGSEA. CDR3 region: CSVSGTGVSYEQYF.

V is TRBV2 and J is TRBJ1-2; the TRBD1 assignment by TCRdb is unverifiable without DNA. The V gene's germline CDR1 is SNHLY and CDR2 FYNNEI. This CDR3 is 15 amino acids long. Here the CDR3 reads CASSNTGDTNYGYTF.

This chain uses TRBV20-1 with TRBJ1-1; with no DNA, the TCRdb D assignment of TRBD1 cannot be verified. The CDR3 sequence is 16 residues long. Germline CDR1 and CDR2: DFQATT and SNEGSKA (reference sequence). CDR3 loop: CSAEIIGVGRDTEAFF.

The chain couples TRBV20-1 to TRBJ2-7; TCRdb lists TRBD1, though no DNA is available to test this call. This CDR3 has 14 residues. Germline V lookup: CDR1 DFQATT, CDR2 SNEGSKA (reference sequence). The CDR3 loop reads CSARFSAGDYEQYF.

The J gene is TRBJ2-1, the V gene TRBV20-1. CDR3 length: 14 amino acids. CDR1 is DFQATT and CDR2 is SNEGSKA in the germline V gene (reference sequence). CDR3 protein: CSAPTPTTSNEQFF.

The chain is built from TRBV20-1 and TRBJ2-3; the D call of TRBD1 rests on TCRdb alone, since no DNA is present to check it. The germline V gene has CDR1 DFQATT and CDR2 SNEGSKA (reference sequence). This CDR3 spans 13 amino acids. This CDR3 reads CSAGGQGGDTQYF.

This rearrangement joins TRBV5-1 to TRBJ2-7; no DNA is available, so the TRBD2 call from TCRdb remains unchecked. This CDR3 comprises 12 residues. Germline V gene lookup returns CDR1 SGHRS and CDR2 YFSETQ. CDR3 amino acids: CASSRGLDEQYF.